This T cell receptor beta chain was profiled in a study of blood T cell repertoires in COVID-19 (dated by TCRdb to 2020 to 2022). Regarding the research as a whole: Samples covering the acute and convalescent phases of COVID-19 were provided by collaborators in the United States, Italy and Spain. The material from the prospective study consisted of cDNA or gDNA derived from T cells, B-cell-depleted T cells, or PBMCs. Samples came from the ongoing ImmuneRACE study (first 160 participants) plus 1,254 subjects from 6 global collaborators. Where available, HLA class I and class II types were obtained from metadata supplied by the sample provider rather than from assay-based typing. The dataset comprised deeply sampled blood TCRbeta repertoires from subjects exposed to, actively infected with, or recovered from COVID-19. The repertoires were released in a freely available public database meant as a resource for research on the immune response to SARS-CoV-2. Nearly every sample came with metadata listing a de-identified subject ID, COVID-19 status, age in years and sex.

The immunoSEQ Assay, a bias-controlled multiplex PCR, was used to amplify TCRbeta CDR3 regions from genomic DNA. The published analysis was carried out like this. The number of nucleated cells in each sample was estimated by amplification of reference gene primers within the assay. To quantify the absolute abundance of each unique TCRbeta CDR3 rearrangement, sequence reads were collapsed and filtered. Productive Simpson clonality was computed per sample as the square root of Simpson's diversity index over productive rearrangements. Not all clones reach the TCRdb copy of this immuneACCESS table, which keeps in-frame sequences only. Checked studies attribute under half of the gap to unresolved V genes and leave the rest unexplained. V and J calls and clone size are as listed in that table; D and trimming were resolved from the DNA. The sample data list 470,000 or so clones, and 70% to 90% of these were observed just once. Of the sample, over 1.5% falls within the top ten clones.

Participants in the prospective study were aged roughly 18 to 100 years, lived in some 24 United States geographic areas, and enrolled through a virtual design. In the prospective study, cohorts were assigned on the basis of participant-reported clinical history obtained from a screening survey and a study questionnaire. In the prospective study, mobile phlebotomists collected whole blood, serum and a nasopharyngeal or oropharyngeal swab from each participant. Over a roughly 2-month period, participants in the prospective study had the option of providing additional blood draws and questionnaires. Prospective study blood samples were shipped either frozen or at room temperature before DNA extraction. Here is what the overall study found, with its caveats: The quantity of clinical and demographic metadata differed by source and by participant and was supplied without curation.

V sheds 0 bases and J sheds 6 bases, leaving 15 bases between their ends. CDR3 length: 15 amino acids, cysteine to phenylalanine. Only the CDR3 region is kept as DNA, spanning 45 bases read in frame from base 1. Via the germline V gene, CDR1 is SGHRS and CDR2 YFSETQ. As concerns this clone: There is no known antigen for this receptor. Base qualities are missing; no much larger clone stands one base away.

Here the chain combines TRBV5-1 and TRBJ1-2; tentative D gene TRBD1, with 6 bases matching. Sequencing used PBMCs or T cells enriched from blood (not recorded which). This TCR was sampled from a woman between 18 and 29 years old with acute COVID-19. The nucleotides read TGCGCCAGCAGCTTGGAGGGAAGGACAGACCATGGCTACACCTTC. Its product reads: CASSLEGRTDHGYTF.